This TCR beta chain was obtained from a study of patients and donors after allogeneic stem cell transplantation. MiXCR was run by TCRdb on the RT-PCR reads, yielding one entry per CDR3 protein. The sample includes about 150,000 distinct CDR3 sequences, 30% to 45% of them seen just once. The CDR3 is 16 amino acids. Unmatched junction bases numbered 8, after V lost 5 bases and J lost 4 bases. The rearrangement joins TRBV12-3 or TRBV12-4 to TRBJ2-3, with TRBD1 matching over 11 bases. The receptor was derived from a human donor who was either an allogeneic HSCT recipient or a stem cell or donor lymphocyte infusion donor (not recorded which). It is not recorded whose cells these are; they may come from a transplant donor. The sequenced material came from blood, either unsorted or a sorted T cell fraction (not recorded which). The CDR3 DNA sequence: TGTGCCAGCAGTCCGGGGACAGGGGGAGACCCAGATACGCAGTATTTT. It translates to CASSPGTGGDPDTQYF.